Sequencing of this T cell receptor beta chain was carried out in a study of immune cell composition in non-small cell lung cancer. The CDR3 loop spans 13 amino acids. With V trimmed by 4 bases and J by 4 bases, 0 bases remained unmatched. Germline V CDR1 and CDR2: SGHTA, FQGNSA. This table comes from immunoSEQ multiplex PCR, and its TCRdb copy is limited to in-frame clones, with some not included. The table includes 14,000 or so clones, around 85% detected once. V is TRBV7-2 and J is TRBJ2-7; 11 bases line up with TRBD1. The receptor's source is a human donor with non-small cell lung cancer. Material: lung tumor tissue. In DNA, the CDR3 is TGTGCCAGCAGCTGGGACAGGGGGTACGAGCAGTACTTC. Its protein is CASSWDRGYEQYF. Full variable domain (rest looked up from reference TRBV7-2 and TRBJ2-7): GAGVSQSPSNKVTEKGKDVELRCDPISGHTALYWYRQSLGQGLEFLIYFQGNSAPDKSGLPSDRFSAERTGGSVSTLTIQRTQQEDSAVYLCASSWDRGYEQYFGPGTRLTVT.